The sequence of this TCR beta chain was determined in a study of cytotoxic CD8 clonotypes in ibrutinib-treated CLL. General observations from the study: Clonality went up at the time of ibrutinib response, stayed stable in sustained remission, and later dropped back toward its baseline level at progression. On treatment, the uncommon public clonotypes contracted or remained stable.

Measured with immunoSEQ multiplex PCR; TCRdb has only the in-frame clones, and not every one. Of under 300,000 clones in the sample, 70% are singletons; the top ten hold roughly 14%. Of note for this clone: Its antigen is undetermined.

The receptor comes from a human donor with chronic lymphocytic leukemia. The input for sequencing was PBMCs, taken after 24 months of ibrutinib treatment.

DNA of the CDR3: TGTGCCAGCAGCCCGCTAGCGGGAGGGCCTTATACGCAGTATTTT. Residues: CASSPLAGGPYTQYF. This chain uses TRBV6-5 with TRBJ2-3; 12 bases are a match to TRBD2. Germline lookup yields CDR1 MNHEY and CDR2 SVGAGI. The ends lost 6 bases at V and 7 bases at J; junction bases unmatched: 8. The CDR3 length is 15 residues.